This T cell receptor (beta chain) derives from a study of PD-1 blockade in classical Hodgkin lymphoma. The CDR3 loop spans 14 amino acids. The ends were cut back, 6 bases at V and 5 bases at J, with 16 bases in the middle. Germline CDR1 is SNHLY and CDR2 is FYNNEI. Here immunoSEQ multiplex PCR was the method, and the copy in TCRdb shows in-frame clones only, minus some. This sample yields about 46,000 clones, of which approximately 70% are seen a single time; 11% belongs to the top ten. There was relapse after autologous stem cell transplantation in every patient, and there was variation in brentuximab vedotin exposure. Best overall response was complete response, partial response or progressive disease in these relapsed/refractory classical Hodgkin lymphoma patients.

This sample comprised peripheral blood mononuclear cells (PBMCs), obtained at baseline. This clonotype was obtained from a human donor with classical Hodgkin lymphoma. J is TRBJ2-5 and V is TRBV2; D is unresolved. The CDR3: CASRGREGFETQYF. CDR3 nucleotide sequence: TGTGCCAGCAGGGGTAGAGAAGGGTTCGAGACCCAGTACTTC.